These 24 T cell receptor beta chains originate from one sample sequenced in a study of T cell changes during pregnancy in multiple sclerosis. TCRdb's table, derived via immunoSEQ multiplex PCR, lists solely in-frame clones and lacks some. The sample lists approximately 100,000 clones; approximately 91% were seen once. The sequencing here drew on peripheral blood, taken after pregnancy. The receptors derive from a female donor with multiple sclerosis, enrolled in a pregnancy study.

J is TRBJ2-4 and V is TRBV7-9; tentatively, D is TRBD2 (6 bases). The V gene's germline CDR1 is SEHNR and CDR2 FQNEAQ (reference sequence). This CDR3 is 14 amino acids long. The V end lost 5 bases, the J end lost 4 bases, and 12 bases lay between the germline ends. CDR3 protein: CASSAEGPKNIQYF. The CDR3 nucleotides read TGTGCCAGCAGCGCGGAGGGGCCAAAAAACATTCAGTACTTC.

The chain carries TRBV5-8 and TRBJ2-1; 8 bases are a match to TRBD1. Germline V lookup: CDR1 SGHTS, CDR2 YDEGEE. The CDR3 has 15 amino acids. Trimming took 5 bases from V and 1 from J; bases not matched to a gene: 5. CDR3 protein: CASSPGTGSYNEQFF. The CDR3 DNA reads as TGTGCCAGCAGTCCCGGGACAGGATCCTACAATGAGCAGTTCTTC. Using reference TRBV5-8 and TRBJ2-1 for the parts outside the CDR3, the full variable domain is EAGVTQSPTHLIKTRGQQATLRCSPISGHTSVYWYQQALGLGLQFLLWYDEGEERNRGNFPPRFSGRQFPNYSSELNVNALELEDSALYLCASSPGTGSYNEQFFGPGTRLTVL.

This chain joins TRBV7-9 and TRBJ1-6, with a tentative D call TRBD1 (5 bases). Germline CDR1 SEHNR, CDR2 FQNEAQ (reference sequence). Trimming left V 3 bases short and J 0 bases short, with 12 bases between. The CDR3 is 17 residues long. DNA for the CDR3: TGTGCCAGCAGCTTTTCCACACAGGCCTCCTATAATTCACCCCTCCACTTT. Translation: CASSFSTQASYNSPLHF.

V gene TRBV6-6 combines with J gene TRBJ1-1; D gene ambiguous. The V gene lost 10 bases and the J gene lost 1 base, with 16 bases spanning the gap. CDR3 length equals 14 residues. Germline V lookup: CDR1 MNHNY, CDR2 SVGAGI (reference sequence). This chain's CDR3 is CATQAWRENTEAFF. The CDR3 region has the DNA TGTGCCACACAAGCTTGGCGGGAGAACACTGAAGCTTTCTTT.

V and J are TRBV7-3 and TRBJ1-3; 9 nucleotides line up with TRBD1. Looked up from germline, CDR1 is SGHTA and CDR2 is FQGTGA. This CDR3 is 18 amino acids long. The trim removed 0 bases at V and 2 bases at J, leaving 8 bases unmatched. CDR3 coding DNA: TGTGCCAGCAGCTTAACCGGGACAGGGTCTCCACCTGGAAACACCATATATTTT. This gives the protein CASSLTGTGSPPGNTIYF.

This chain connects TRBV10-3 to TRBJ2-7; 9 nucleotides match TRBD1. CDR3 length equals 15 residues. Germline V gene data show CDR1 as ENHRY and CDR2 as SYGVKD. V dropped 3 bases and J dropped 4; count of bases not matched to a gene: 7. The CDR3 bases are TGTGCCATCAGTGACATGAAAGGACAGGGGTACGAGCAGTACTTC. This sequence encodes CAISDMKGQGYEQYF.

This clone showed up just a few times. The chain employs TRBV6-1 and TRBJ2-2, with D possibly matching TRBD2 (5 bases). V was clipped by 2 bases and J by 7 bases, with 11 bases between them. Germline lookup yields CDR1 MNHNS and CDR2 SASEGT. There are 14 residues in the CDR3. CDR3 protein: CASSESGNFGELFF. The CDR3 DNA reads TGTGCCAGCAGTGAAAGCGGAAACTTCGGGGAGCTGTTTTTT.

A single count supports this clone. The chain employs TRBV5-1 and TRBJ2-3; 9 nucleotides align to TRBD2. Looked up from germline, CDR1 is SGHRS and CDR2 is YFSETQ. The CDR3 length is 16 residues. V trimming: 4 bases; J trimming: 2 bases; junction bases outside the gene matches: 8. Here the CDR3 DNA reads TGCGCCAGCAGCCAGGGGGTAGCGGGGGACACAGATACGCAGTATTTT. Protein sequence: CASSQGVAGDTDTQYF.

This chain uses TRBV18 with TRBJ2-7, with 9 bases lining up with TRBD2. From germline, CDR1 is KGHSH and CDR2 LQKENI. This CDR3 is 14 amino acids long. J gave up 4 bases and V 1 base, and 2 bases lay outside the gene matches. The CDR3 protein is CASSPLAGVYEQYF. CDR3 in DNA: TGTGCCAGCTCACCACTAGCGGGGGTTTACGAGCAGTACTTC.

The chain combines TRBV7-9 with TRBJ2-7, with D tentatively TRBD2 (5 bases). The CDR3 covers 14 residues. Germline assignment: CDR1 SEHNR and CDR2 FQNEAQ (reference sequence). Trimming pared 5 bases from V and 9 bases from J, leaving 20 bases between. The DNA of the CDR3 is TGTGCCAGCAGCCAAGGGTCAGGAGGCCCCGTGCAGTACTTC. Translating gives CASSQGSGGPVQYF.

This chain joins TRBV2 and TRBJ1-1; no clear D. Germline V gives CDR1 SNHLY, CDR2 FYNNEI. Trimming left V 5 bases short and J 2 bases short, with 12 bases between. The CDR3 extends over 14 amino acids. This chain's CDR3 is CASSIDKPNTEAFF. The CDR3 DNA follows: TGTGCCAGCAGTATAGATAAGCCTAACACTGAAGCTTTCTTT.

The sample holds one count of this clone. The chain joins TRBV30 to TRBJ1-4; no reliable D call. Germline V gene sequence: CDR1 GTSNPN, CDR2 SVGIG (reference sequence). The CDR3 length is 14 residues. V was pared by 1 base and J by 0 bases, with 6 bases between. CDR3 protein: CAWSGLTTNEKLFF. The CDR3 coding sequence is TGTGCCTGGAGTGGACTTACAACTAATGAAAAACTGTTTTTT.

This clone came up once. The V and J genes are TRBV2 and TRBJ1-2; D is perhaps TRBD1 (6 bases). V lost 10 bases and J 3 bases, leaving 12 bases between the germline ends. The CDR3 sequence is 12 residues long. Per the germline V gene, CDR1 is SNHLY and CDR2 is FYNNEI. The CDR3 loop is CAIQGFHYGYTF. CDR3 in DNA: TGTGCCATACAGGGCTTTCACTATGGCTACACCTTC.

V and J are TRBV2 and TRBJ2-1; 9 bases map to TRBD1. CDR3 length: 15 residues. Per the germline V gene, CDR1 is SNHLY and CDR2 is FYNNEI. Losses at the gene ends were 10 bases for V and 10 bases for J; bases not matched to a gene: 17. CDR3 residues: CANHNRDRVLREQFF. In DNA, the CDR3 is TGTGCCAACCACAACCGGGACAGGGTTCTACGGGAGCAGTTCTTC.

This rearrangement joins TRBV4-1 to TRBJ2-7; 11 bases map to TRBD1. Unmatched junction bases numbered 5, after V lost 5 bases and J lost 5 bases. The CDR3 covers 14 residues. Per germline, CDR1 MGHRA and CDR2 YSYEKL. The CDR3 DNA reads TGCGCCAGCAGCGGACCGGGACAGGGGGACGAGCAGTACTTC. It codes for CASSGPGQGDEQYF.

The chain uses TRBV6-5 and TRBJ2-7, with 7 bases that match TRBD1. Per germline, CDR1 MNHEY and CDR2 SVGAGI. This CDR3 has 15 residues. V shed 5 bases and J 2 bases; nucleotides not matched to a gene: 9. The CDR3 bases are TGTGCCAGCAGTCAATATACTGGACAGGCCTACGAGCAGTACTTC. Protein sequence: CASSQYTGQAYEQYF.

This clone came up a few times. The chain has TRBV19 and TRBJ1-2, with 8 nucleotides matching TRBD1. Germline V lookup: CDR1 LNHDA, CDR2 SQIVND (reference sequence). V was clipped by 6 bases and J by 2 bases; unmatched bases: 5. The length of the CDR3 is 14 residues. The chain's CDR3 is CASRYTGGNYGYTF. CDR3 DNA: TGTGCCAGTAGATACACAGGGGGGAACTATGGCTACACCTTC.

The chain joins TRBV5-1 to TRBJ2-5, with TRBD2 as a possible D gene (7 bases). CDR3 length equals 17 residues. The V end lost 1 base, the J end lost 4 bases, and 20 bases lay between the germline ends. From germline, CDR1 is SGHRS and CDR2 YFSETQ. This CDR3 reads CASSLKGGGPVGETQYF. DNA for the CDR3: TGCGCCAGCAGCTTGAAGGGCGGGGGCCCCGTAGGAGAGACCCAGTACTTC.

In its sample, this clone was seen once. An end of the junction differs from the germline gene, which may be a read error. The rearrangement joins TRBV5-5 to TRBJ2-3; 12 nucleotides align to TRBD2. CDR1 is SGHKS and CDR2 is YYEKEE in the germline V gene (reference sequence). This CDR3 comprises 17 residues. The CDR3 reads CASSNALTSGGQDMQYF. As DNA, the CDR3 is TGTGCCAGCAGCAACGCCCTGACTAGCGGGGGCCAAGATATGCAGTATTTT. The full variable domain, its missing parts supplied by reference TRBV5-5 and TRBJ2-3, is DAGVTQSPTHLIKTRGQQVTLRCSPISGHKSVSWYQQVLGQGPQFIFQYYEKEERGRGNFPDRFSARQFPNYSSELNVNALLLGDSALYLCASSNALTSGGQDMQYFGPGTRLTVL.

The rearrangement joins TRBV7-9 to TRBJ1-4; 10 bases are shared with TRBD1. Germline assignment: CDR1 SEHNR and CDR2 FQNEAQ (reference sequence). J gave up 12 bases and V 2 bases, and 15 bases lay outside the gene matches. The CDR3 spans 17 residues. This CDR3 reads CASSLPGQGSPGGELFF. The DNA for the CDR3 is TGTGCCAGCAGCTTACCGGGACAGGGGTCCCCCGGGGGGGAACTGTTTTTT.

In nucleotides, the CDR3 is TGTGCCAGCAGCTTAGATCAGGGTAGCTACGAGCAGTACTTC. Amino acids: CASSLDQGSYEQYF. The chain is built from TRBV11-2 and TRBJ2-7; a possible D gene is TRBD1 (5 bases). This CDR3 spans 14 amino acids. CDR1 and CDR2 (germline): SGHAT, FQNNGV. Deletions cut 0 bases from V and 3 bases from J, with 9 bases between.

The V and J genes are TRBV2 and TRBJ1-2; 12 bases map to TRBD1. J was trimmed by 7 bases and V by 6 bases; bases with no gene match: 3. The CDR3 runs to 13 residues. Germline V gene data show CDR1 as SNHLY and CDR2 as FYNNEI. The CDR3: CASRGQGAVGYTF. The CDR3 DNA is TGTGCCAGCAGGGGACAGGGGGCGGTTGGCTACACCTTC. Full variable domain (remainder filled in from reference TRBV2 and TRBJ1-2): EPEVTQTPSHQVTQMGQEVILRCVPISNHLYFYWYRQILGQKVEFLVSFYNNEISEKSEIFDDQFSVERPDGSNFTLKIRSTKLEDSAMYFCASRGQGAVGYTFGSGTRLTVV.

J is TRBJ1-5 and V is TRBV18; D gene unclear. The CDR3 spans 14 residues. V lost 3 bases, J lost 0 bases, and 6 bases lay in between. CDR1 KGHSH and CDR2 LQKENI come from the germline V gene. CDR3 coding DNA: TGTGCCAGCTCACCCGCCAGTAGCAATCAGCCCCAGCATTTT. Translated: CASSPASSNQPQHF.

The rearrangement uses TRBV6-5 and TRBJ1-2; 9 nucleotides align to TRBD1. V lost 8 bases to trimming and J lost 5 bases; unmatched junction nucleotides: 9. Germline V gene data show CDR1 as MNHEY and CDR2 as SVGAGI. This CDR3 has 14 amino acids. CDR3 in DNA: TGTGCCAGCGTGGCTGGGACAGGGAGTTATGGCTACACCTTC. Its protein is CASVAGTGSYGYTF.